The 21 T cell receptor beta chains given below trace back to one sample, sequenced in a study of cytomegalovirus exposure and HLA in healthy donors. It was with 60 Vbeta and 13 Jbeta primers that the PCR ran. Clones were read by immunoSEQ multiplex PCR, and TCRdb kept only the in-frame ones, dropping some. The sample has more than 85,000 clones; around 84% are singletons. Sequencing was carried out using PBMCs. The receptors derive from a man under 40 in good health and CMV-seronegative.

This sequence joins TRBV10-3 and TRBJ2-7; no definite D call. From germline, CDR1 is ENHRY and CDR2 SYGVKD. The CDR3 extends over 16 amino acids. V gave up 4 bases and J gave up 0 bases, with 16 bases separating them. The CDR3 sequence: CAISVRSSSVSYEQYF. CDR3 in DNA: TGTGCCATCAGTGTCCGATCCTCGTCAGTCTCCTACGAGCAGTACTTC.

This clone showed up just a few times. The chain recombines TRBV6-6 with TRBJ1-1, with 9 nucleotides matching TRBD1. The germline V gene has CDR1 MNHNY and CDR2 SVGAGI (reference sequence). The J segment lost 8 bases and the V segment lost 5 bases, leaving 6 bases of the junction unmatched. The CDR3 has 13 residues. In DNA, the CDR3 is TGTGCCAGCAGTCGGGGACAGGGAGCAGAAGCTTTCTTT. Amino acid sequence: CASSRGQGAEAFF.

The chain couples TRBV30 to TRBJ1-2; possibly TRBD1 for D (6 bases). Germline assignment: CDR1 GTSNPN and CDR2 SVGIG (reference sequence). The germline V and J ends were trimmed by 2 bases and 6 bases, with 16 bases remaining between them. This CDR3 is built from 14 residues. CDR3 nucleotides: TGTGCCTGGAGTACAACCTTCTGGACAGATGGCTACACCTTC. Its translation is CAWSTTFWTDGYTF.

The rearrangement links TRBV30 to TRBJ2-7; TRBD1 matches at 7 bases. Germline assignment: CDR1 GTSNPN and CDR2 SVGIG (reference sequence). V trimming: 1 base; J trimming: 3 bases; junction bases outside the gene matches: 6. The CDR3 runs 14 residues. CDR3 sequence: CAWSGDSSIYEQYF. Here the CDR3 DNA reads TGTGCCTGGAGTGGGGACAGCTCGATCTACGAGCAGTACTTC.

The chain links TRBV13 to TRBJ2-1; D gene uncertain. Germline-derived CDR1 and CDR2 are PRHDT and FYEKMQ (reference sequence). This CDR3 is built from 13 residues. V lost 4 bases and J 0 bases, leaving 4 bases between the germline ends. As DNA, the CDR3 is TGTGCCAGCAGCTCAAACTCCTACAATGAGCAGTTCTTC. Its protein product is CASSSNSYNEQFF.

The J gene is TRBJ2-2, the V gene TRBV15, with 7 bases aligning to TRBD2. Trimming cost V 6 bases and J 7 bases; bases outside gene matches: 8. In germline, CDR1 is LNHNV, CDR2 YYDKDF (reference sequence). The CDR3 consists of 14 residues. Here the CDR3 DNA reads TGTGCCACCAGTGCGACTAGCAATTTCGGGGAGCTGTTTTTT. Translated: CATSATSNFGELFF.

Only one count was recorded for this clone. The chain links TRBV10-3 to TRBJ2-6; tentative D call: TRBD2 (6 bases). The V and J ends lost 10 bases and 2 bases respectively, with 18 bases between them. Germline lookup yields CDR1 ENHRY and CDR2 SYGVKD. The CDR3 is 16 residues long. The chain's CDR3 is CATSPGGGAGANVLTF. In nucleotides, the CDR3 is TGTGCCACATCCCCCGGCGGAGGGGCTGGGGCCAACGTCCTGACTTTC.

This clone was counted a few times. The chain has TRBV6-6 and TRBJ2-7; D is perhaps TRBD1 (7 bases). The length of the CDR3 is 14 residues. Trimming shortened V by 7 bases and J by 6 bases, and 19 bases separated the two germline ends. CDR1 and CDR2 from the germline V gene are MNHNY and SVGAGI (reference sequence). CDR3 DNA: TGTGCCAGCACCTCCGAGGCAGGGGGGTTCGAGCAGTACTTC. Amino acid sequence: CASTSEAGGFEQYF.

The chain carries TRBV14 and TRBJ2-7, with 9 positions matching TRBD2. Germline CDR1 and CDR2: SGHDN and FVKESK. The CDR3 is 18 residues long. V gave up 0 bases and J gave up 4 bases; unmatched junction bases: 13. The CDR3 region is CASSQDDPLLAGLYEQYF. The CDR3 nucleotides are TGTGCCAGCAGCCAAGATGACCCCCTCCTAGCGGGATTATACGAGCAGTACTTC.

The gene calls are TRBV28 and TRBJ2-7, with 8 bases fitting TRBD2. V was clipped by 3 bases and J by 3 bases; unmatched bases: 1. The CDR3 covers 13 residues. The V gene's germline CDR1 is MDHEN and CDR2 SYDVKM. CDR3 region: CASSFTSGYEQYF. CDR3 DNA sequence: TGTGCCAGCAGTTTTACTAGCGGCTACGAGCAGTACTTC.

The chain employs TRBV4-1 and TRBJ2-4, with D tentatively TRBD2 (6 bases). Germline CDR1 and CDR2: MGHRA and YSYEKL. V was shortened by 2 bases and J by 0 bases, with 14 bases between the two germline ends. This CDR3 contains 17 residues. The CDR3 DNA reads as TGCGCCAGCAGCCAATTCAGCTTAGCGGTAGCCAAAAACATTCAGTACTTC. This sequence encodes CASSQFSLAVAKNIQYF.

The gene calls are TRBV19 and TRBJ2-1, with D tentatively TRBD1 (6 bases). Germline V lookup: CDR1 LNHDA, CDR2 SQIVND (reference sequence). The CDR3 is 16 residues long. V was clipped by 5 bases and J by 9 bases, with 23 bases between them. The CDR3 DNA reads TGTGCCAGTAGTTATCTATCCGGGACCCTAGGGGGTGAGCAGTTCTTC. This sequence encodes CASSYLSGTLGGEQFF. The full variable domain, rest sourced from reference TRBV19 and TRBJ2-1, is DGGITQSPKYLFRKEGQNVTLSCEQNLNHDAMYWYRQDPGQGLRLIYYSQIVNDFQKGDIAEGYSVSREKKESFPLTVTSAQKNPTAFYLCASSYLSGTLGGEQFFGPGTRLTVL.

The rearrangement joins TRBV6-1 to TRBJ2-3; 8 positions match TRBD2. Trimming took 2 bases from V and 5 from J; bases not matched to a gene: 9. The germline V gene has CDR1 MNHNS and CDR2 SASEGT. The CDR3 length is 16 residues. The CDR3 bases are TGTGCCAGCAGTGAATCGGGCGTACTAGCGGTAGATACGCAGTATTTT. Translating it yields CASSESGVLAVDTQYF.

The rearrangement uses TRBV5-1 and TRBJ1-2, with 7 nucleotides matching TRBD1. This CDR3 spans 15 amino acids. The germline V gene encodes CDR1 SGHRS and CDR2 YFSETQ. The V segment lost 5 bases and the J segment 5 bases; nucleotides outside the gene matches: 12. The CDR3 region has the DNA TGCGCCAGCAGTTATAACAGGGGACGAGAATATGGCTACACCTTC. This codes for CASSYNRGREYGYTF.

V gene TRBV20-1 combines with J gene TRBJ2-3, with D hard to call. CDR1 is DFQATT and CDR2 is SNEGSKA in the germline V gene (reference sequence). This CDR3 spans 10 amino acids. The V and J ends lost 6 bases and 3 bases respectively, with 4 bases between them. DNA of the CDR3: TGCAGTGCGAGTACAGATACGCAGTATTTT. The encoded protein is CSASTDTQYF.

The chain combines TRBV9 with TRBJ2-1, with TRBD1 matching 7 bases. CDR3 length: 15 amino acids. The trim removed 3 bases at V and 0 bases at J, leaving 3 bases unmatched. The germline gives CDR1 SGDLS, CDR2 YYNGEE. This CDR3 reads CASSADRASYNEQFF. As DNA, the CDR3 is TGTGCCAGCAGCGCTGACAGGGCCTCCTACAATGAGCAGTTCTTC.

The chain has TRBV9 and TRBJ2-7; possible D gene TRBD1, 5 bases. The CDR3 covers 15 residues. Trimming cost V 3 bases and J 2 bases, with 15 bases left between them. CDR1 and CDR2 (germline): SGDLS, YYNGEE. The CDR3 DNA is TGTGCCAGCAGCGCCCAGGGTTCCACCGCCTACGAGCAGTACTTC. It translates to CASSAQGSTAYEQYF.

The chain couples TRBV18 to TRBJ1-1, with D possibly matching TRBD1 (6 bases). Deletions cut 7 bases from V and 4 bases from J, with 16 bases between. The CDR3 covers 14 residues. The germline V gene encodes CDR1 KGHSH and CDR2 LQKENI. The chain's CDR3 is CASFPGTWGTEAFF. CDR3 nucleotides: TGTGCCAGCTTCCCGGGGACATGGGGCACTGAAGCTTTCTTT.

The rearrangement joins TRBV18 to TRBJ2-7, with 7 bases that match TRBD1. There are 13 residues in the CDR3. In germline, CDR1 is KGHSH, CDR2 LQKENI. Losses at the gene ends were 3 bases for V and 4 bases for J; bases not matched to a gene: 3. CDR3 in DNA: TGTGCCAGCTCACCGACAGGGAAATACGAGCAGTACTTC. As protein: CASSPTGKYEQYF. Full variable domain (missing parts from reference TRBV18 and TRBJ2-7): NAGVMQNPRHLVRRRGQEARLRCSPMKGHSHVYWYRQLPEEGLKFMVYLQKENIIDESGMPKERFSAEFPKEGPSILRIQQVVRGDSAAYFCASSPTGKYEQYFGPGTRLTVT.

The J gene is TRBJ1-1, the V gene TRBV27, with D possibly being TRBD1 (5 bases). V was clipped by 5 bases and J by 8 bases, with 15 bases between them. The V gene's germline CDR1 is MNHEY and CDR2 SMNVEV (reference sequence). The CDR3 contains 13 residues. CDR3 sequence: CASSLAGRGEAFF. CDR3 DNA sequence: TGTGCCAGCAGTCTAGCGGGGCGGGGGGAAGCTTTCTTT.

This chain's CDR3 is CASSIFFWQGSYNEQFF. The DNA for the CDR3 is TGTGCCAGTAGTATCTTTTTTTGGCAGGGCTCCTACAATGAGCAGTTCTTC. The chain links TRBV19 to TRBJ2-1, with D possibly TRBD1 on 5 matching bases. Germline assignment: CDR1 LNHDA and CDR2 SQIVND (reference sequence). V was cut by 3 bases and J by 0 bases, with 15 bases left in between. This CDR3 contains 17 residues.